The rows below give T cell receptor beta chains drawn from one sample of a study of human T cells and chemical hapten exposure. TCRdb reprocessed the RACE reads via MiXCR and lists one record per CDR3 protein. The profile covers 150,000 to 200,000 distinct CDR3 sequences, with approximately 20% appearing a single time and under 8.5% taken by the ten largest. The source was whole blood, collected in connection with sensitization to the hapten diphenylcyclopropenone (DPC). The origin of the receptors is a woman between 50 and 59 years old with alopecia areata. Some clones in this sample may be carry-over from other donors' samples. The CDR3 runs from the conserved cysteine through the conserved F or W. The order of the fields is D gene, J gene, V gene, clone size, CDR3 protein, CDR3 DNA. D genes are given only for firm matches. Clone size, where shown, is once, few, many, or a class for clones that have expanded.

>-|TRBJ1-1|TRBV7-8|-
CASSLHGGLGTEAFF
TGTGCCAGCAGCTTACATGGGGGGCTGGGGACTGAAGCTTTCTTT
>TRBD1|TRBJ1-6|TRBV12-3/TRBV12-4|few
CASSLSPTGVGSPLHF
TGTGCCAGCAGCTTGTCCCCCACAGGGGTGGGTTCACCCCTCCACTTT
>-|TRBJ2-5|TRBV20-1|-
CSARVLPGIQYF
TGCAGTGCTAGAGTCCTCCCAGGGATCCAGTACTTC
>-|TRBJ2-5|TRBV18|few
CASSPEETQYF
TGTGCCAGCTCACCCGAAGAGACCCAGTACTTC
>TRBD1|TRBJ1-1|TRBV6-1|-
CASRLDRVSTEAFF
TGTGCCAGCAGACTGGACAGGGTTAGCACTGAAGCTTTCTTT
>-|TRBJ2-7|TRBV20-1|few
CSASNRAGIHEQYF
TGCAGTGCTAGTAATCGGGCAGGGATCCACGAGCAGTACTTC
>-|TRBJ1-3|TRBV7-8|-
CASSLGTTGNTIYF
TGTGCCAGCAGCTTAGGCACCACTGGAAACACCATATATTTT
>-|TRBJ2-1|TRBV5-4|-
CASSRVGSYNEQFF
TGTGCCAGCAGCAGAGTGGGCTCCTACAATGAGCAGTTCTTC
>TRBD1|TRBJ1-1|TRBV2|-
CASSEDREGVNTEAFF
TGTGCCAGCAGCGAGGACAGGGAAGGAGTGAACACTGAAGCTTTCTTT
>TRBD1|TRBJ2-1|TRBV29-1|-
CSVAGQGATYNEQFF
TGCAGCGTTGCGGGACAGGGGGCAACGTACAATGAGCAGTTCTTC
>TRBD1|TRBJ2-3|TRBV25-1|few
CASSRTGARKDTQYF
TGTGCCAGCAGCAGGACAGGGGCTAGAAAAGATACGCAGTATTTT